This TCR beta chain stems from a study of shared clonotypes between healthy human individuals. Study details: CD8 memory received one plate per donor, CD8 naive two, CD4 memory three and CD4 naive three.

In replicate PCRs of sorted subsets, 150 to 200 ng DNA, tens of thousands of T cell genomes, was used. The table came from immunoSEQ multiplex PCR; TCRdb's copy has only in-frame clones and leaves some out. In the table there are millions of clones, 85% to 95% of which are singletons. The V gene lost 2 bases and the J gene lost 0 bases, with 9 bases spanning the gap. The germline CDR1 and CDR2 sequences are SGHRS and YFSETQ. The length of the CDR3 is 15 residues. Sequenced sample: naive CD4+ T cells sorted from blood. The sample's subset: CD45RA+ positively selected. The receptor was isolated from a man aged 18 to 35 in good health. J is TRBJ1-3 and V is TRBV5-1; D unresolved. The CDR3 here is CASSFQPSSGNTIYF. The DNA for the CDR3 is TGCGCCAGCAGCTTCCAGCCTAGCTCTGGAAACACCATATATTTT.